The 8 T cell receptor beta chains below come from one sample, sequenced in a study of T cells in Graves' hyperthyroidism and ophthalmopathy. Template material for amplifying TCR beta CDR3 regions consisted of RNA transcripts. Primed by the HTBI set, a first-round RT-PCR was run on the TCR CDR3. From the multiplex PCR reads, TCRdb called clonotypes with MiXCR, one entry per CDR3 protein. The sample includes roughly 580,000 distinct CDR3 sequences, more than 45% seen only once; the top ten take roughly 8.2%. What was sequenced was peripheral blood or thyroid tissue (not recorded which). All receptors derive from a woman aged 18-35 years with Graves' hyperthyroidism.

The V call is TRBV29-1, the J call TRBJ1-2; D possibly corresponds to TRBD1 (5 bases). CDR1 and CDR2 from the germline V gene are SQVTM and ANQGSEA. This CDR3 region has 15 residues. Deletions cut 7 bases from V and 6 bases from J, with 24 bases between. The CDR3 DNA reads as TGCAGCGCCCGAATCGGGACGGGGGAGCGGGATGGCTACACCTTC. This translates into CSARIGTGERDGYTF.

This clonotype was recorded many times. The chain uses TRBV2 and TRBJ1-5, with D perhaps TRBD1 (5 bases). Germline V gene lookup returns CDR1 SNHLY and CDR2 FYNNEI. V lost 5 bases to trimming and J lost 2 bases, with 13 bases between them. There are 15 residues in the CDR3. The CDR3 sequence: CASSLGASGNQPQHF. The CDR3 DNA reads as TGTGCCAGCAGTTTAGGGGCGAGTGGCAATCAGCCCCAGCATTTT.

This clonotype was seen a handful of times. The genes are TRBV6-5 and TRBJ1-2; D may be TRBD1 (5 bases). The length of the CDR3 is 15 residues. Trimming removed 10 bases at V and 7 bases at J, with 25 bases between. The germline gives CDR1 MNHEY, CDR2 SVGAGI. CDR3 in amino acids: CATFDPGLHLGGYTF. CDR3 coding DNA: TGTGCCACGTTTGACCCGGGACTCCACCTCGGTGGCTACACCTTC.

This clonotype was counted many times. The CDR3 is CASSYVGEAAYEQYF. For the CDR3, the DNA is TGTGCCAGCAGCTATGTCGGGGAAGCTGCCTACGAGCAGTACTTC. The chain carries TRBV7-2 and TRBJ2-7; the D gene is possibly TRBD2 (5 bases). The germline CDR1 and CDR2 sequences are SGHTA and FQGNSA. The CDR3 is 15 residues long. The V end was cut by 4 bases, the J end by 2 bases, with 15 bases between.

The CDR3 DNA is TGTGCCAGCAGTTACGACCCAGCGAACACCGGGGAGCTGTTTTTT. Residues: CASSYDPANTGELFF. The gene calls are TRBV25-1 and TRBJ2-2; no clear D. Trimming removed 5 bases from V and 0 bases from J, with 10 bases in between. CDR3 size: 15 residues. The germline V gene encodes CDR1 MGHDK and CDR2 SYGVNS.

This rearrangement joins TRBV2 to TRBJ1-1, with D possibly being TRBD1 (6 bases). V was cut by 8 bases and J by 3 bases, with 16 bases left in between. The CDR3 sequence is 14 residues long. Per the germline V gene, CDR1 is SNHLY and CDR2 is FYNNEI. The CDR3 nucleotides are TGTGCCAGCCTGCCCAGTGAGGGGGACACTGAAGCTTTCTTT. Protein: CASLPSEGDTEAFF.

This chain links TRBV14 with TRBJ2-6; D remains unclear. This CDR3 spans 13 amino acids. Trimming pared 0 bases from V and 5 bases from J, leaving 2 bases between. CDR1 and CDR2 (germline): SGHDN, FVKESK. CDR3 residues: CASSQDRANVLTF. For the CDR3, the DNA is TGTGCCAGCAGCCAAGACAGGGCCAACGTCCTGACTTTC.

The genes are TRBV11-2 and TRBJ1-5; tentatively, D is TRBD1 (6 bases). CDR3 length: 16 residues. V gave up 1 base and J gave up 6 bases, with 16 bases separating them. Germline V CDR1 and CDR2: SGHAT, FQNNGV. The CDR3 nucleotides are TGTGCCAGCAGCTTAGTAGACAGGACATTAGGTCAGCCCCAGCATTTT. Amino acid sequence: CASSLVDRTLGQPQHF.